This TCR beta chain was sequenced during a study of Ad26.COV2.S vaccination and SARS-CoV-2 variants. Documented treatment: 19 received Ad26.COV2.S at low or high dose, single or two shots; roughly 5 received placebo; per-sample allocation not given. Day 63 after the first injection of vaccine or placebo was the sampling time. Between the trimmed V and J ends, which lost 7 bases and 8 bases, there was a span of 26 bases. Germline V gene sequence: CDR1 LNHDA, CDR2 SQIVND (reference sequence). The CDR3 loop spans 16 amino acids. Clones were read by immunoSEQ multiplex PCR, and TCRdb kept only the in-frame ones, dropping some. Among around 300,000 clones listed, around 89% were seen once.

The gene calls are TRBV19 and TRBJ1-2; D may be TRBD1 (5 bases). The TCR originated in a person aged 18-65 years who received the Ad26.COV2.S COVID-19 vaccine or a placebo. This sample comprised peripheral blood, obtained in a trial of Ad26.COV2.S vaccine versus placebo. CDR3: CASTPTVGGTIRGYTF. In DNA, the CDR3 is TGTGCCAGTACCCCTACGGTAGGAGGGACGATTCGAGGCTACACCTTC.